This T cell receptor beta chain derives from a study of shared clonotypes between healthy human individuals (dated by TCRdb to 2018 to 2020). For context, the study as a whole: Two women and a few men aged 18 to 49 years were included in the cohort. To increase sequencing depth and limit assay-specific biases, TCR repertoire library preparation and sequencing were carried out by different laboratories using diverse techniques. For each donor, three plates each were used for CD4 naive and CD4 memory, two plates were used for CD8 naive, and one plate was used for CD8 memory. Between about 0.85 and 10 billion PBMCs per donor were obtained by leukapheresis. To estimate repertoire size and how much clonotypes are shared between individuals, the study performed deep sequencing of blood TCR repertoires from roughly five healthy adults.

Using the deep immunoSEQ assay, TCR CDR3 regions were amplified from genomic DNA by multiplex PCR. Extracted genomic DNA from each cell subset was distributed evenly across all wells of several immunoSEQ 96-well plates, and each plate was treated as a replicate. For sorted subsets, each replicate PCR was loaded with roughly 190 ng genomic DNA, equivalent to 25,000 to 30,000 T cell genomes. Purified libraries were quantified with a Qubit 3.0 fluorometer, sized on a Bioanalyzer 2100, and re-quantified with the KAPA Library Quantification kit. Each immunoSEQ 96-well plate was sequenced on its own single-read 150-cycle Illumina NextSeq 550 flow cell. The authors' pipeline ran thus. Because the immunoSEQ output included only junctional sequences and no quality scores, the filtering could not be the same as the filtering used for full-length reads. To assign V/J genes and CDR3, sequences were annotated against IMGT germline references using PyIR, a Python wrapper for IgBLAST v1.9. Any read was removed if the V/J assignment was weak (E-value above 1e-6), the CDR3 was missing, or the read contained stop codons, out-of-frame junctions, or ambiguous translated residues. A V3J clonotype was defined by an identical inferred V gene, J gene, and CDR3 amino acid sequence. Percentage overlap between repertoires was calculated by dividing the number of shared unique clonotypes by the size of the smaller repertoire. Repertoire richness was assessed with RTK rarefaction, the Chao1 estimator, and Recon v2.1 estimates of unobserved clonotypes. OLGA was used to compute generation probabilities for all TCRbeta clonotypes that the gDNA method yielded from a handful of donors. TCRdb provides this immuneACCESS table in a form limited to in-frame rearrangements. Some clones are lacking; in checked studies, under half of them reflect an unresolved V gene, and why the rest are absent is not known. V and J calls plus clone size are reproduced from that table; the DNA served to infer D and trimming. The sample contains more than 1.2 million clones, 97% to 99% of them found a single time. The ten top clones hold 0.3% to 0.45% of the sample.

The count of this clone is one. It has no known antigen specificity. No much larger clone exists at a distance of one base, and base qualities are not known. The donors were healthy, HIV-negative adults who had no recently reported acute infections or vaccinations. Only Caucasian adults living in Nashville, Tennessee, USA were represented among the donors. CD4+ T cells were enriched through magnetic negative selection, after which naive cells were positively selected on CD45RA and the remaining negative fraction served as the memory subset. Blood was obtained by leukapheresis, after which PBMCs were separated by Ficoll-Histopaque density gradient centrifugation and cryopreserved in liquid nitrogen vapor phase. Analytical flow cytometry was used to check the purity and quantity of each magnetically sorted T cell population. Genomic DNA was isolated from every sorted fraction and measured by UV absorbance on a Nanodrop 2000c.

Broader findings and caveats from the paper: The genetic and exposure-history diversity represented was limited by the small number of donors. Compared with non-shared clonotypes, clonotypes shared by all four sorted-subset donors had higher generation probabilities. Sampling was restricted to blood, and TCR repertoires in tissue are likely to differ from TCR repertoires in blood. Sharing across several donors was observed for around 5% of naive CD4, 3% to 3.5% of naive CD8, roughly 2.3% of memory CD4, and about 0.39% of memory CD8 clonotypes. Pairwise subsampling indicated that sequencing depth was expected to affect the degree of clonotype sharing among donors. Even with the large sequencing depth, rarefaction of the sorted-subset datasets indicated that sequencing was incomplete. Naive subsets generally had larger estimated clonotype richness than memory subsets.

The receptor was isolated from a man aged 30-40 years in good health. The sequenced sample consisted of naive CD4+ T cells sorted from blood. The label giving this sample's cell subset or site can be read as: CD45RA+ positively selected.

The nucleotide sequence is given as TGTGCCAGCAGCAACTCCCAGGGGACAGAGAACACCGGGGAGCTGTTTTTT. Translated, this gives CASSNSQGTENTGELFF. The receptor chain draws on TRBV7-2 and TRBJ2-2; 7 of the junction bases match TRBD1. Via the germline V gene, CDR1 is SGHTA and CDR2 FQGNSA. Measured from the cysteine to the phenylalanine, the CDR3 is 17 residues long. Of the read, only the CDR3 DNA is kept; its 51 bases are in frame from base 1. The germline V and J ends show losses of 5 bases and 1 base respectively, and no gene match explains 10 bases of the junction.